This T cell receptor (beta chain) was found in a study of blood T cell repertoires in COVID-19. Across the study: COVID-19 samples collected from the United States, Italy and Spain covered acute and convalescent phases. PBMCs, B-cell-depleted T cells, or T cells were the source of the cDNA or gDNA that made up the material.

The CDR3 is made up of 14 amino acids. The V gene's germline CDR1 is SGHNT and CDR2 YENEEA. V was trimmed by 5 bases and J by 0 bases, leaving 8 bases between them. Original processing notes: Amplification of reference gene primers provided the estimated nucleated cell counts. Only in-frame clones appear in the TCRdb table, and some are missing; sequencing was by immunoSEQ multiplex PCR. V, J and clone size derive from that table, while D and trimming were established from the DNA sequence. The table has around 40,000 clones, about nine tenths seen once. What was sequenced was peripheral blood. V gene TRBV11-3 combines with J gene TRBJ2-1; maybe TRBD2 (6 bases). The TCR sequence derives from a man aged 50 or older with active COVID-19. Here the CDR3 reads CASSAGLSYNEQFF. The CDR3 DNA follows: TGTGCCAGCAGCGCGGGACTCTCCTACAATGAGCAGTTCTTC. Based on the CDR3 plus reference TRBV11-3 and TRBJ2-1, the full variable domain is EAGVVQSPRYKIIEKKQPVAFWCNPISGHNTLYWYLQNLGQGPELLIRYENEEAVDDSQLPKDRFSAERLKGVDSTLKIQPAELGDSAVYLCASSAGLSYNEQFFGPGTRLTVL.